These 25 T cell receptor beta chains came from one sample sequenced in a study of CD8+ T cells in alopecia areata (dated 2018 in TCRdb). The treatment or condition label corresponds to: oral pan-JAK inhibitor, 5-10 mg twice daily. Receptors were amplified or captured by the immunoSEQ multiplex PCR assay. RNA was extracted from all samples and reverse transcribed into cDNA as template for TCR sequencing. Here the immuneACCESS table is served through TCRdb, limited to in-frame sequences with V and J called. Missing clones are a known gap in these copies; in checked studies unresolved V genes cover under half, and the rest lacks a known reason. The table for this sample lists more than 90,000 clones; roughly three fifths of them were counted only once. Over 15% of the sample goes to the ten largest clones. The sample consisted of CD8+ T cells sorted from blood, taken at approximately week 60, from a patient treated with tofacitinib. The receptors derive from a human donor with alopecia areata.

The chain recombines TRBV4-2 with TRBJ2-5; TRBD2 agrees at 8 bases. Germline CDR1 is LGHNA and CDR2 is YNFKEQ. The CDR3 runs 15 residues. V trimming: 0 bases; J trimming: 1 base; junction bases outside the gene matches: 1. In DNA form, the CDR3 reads TGTGCCAGCAGCCAAGAGACTAGCGTCCAAGAGACCCAGTACTTC. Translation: CASSQETSVQETQYF.

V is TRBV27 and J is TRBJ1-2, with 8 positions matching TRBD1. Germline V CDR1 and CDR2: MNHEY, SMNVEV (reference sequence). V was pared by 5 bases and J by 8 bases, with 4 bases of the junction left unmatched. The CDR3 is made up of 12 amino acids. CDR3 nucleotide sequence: TGTGCCAGCAGTCCGGACAGGGACGGCTACACCTTC. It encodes CASSPDRDGYTF.

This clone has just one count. The CDR3 spells CASTPSGTGNQPQHF. As DNA, the CDR3 is TGTGCCAGCACCCCTTCTGGGACAGGGAATCAGCCCCAGCATTTT. This chain uses TRBV2 with TRBJ1-5; TRBD1 aligns across 9 bases. J lost 4 bases, V lost 7 bases, and 8 bases had no gene match. Germline values: CDR1 SNHLY, CDR2 FYNNEI. The CDR3 is 15 amino acids.

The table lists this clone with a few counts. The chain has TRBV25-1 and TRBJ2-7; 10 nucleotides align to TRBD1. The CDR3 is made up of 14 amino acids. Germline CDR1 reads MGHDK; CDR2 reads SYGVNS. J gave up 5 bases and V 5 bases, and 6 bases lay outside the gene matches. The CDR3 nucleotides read TGTGCCAGCAGTTGGGGGACAGGGGAAAACGAGCAGTACTTC. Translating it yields CASSWGTGENEQYF.

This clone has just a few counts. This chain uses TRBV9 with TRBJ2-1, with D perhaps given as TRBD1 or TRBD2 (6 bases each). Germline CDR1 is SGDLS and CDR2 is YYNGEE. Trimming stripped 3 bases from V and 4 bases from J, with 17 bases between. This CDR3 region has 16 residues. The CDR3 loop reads CASSALEGGSYNEQFF. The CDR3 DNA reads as TGTGCCAGCAGCGCCTTGGAGGGGGGCTCATACAATGAGCAGTTCTTC. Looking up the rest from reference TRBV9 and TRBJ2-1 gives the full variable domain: DSGVTQTPKHLITATGQRVTLRCSPRSGDLSVYWYQQSLDQGLQFLIQYYNGEERAKGNILERFSAQQFPDLHSELNLSSLELGDSALYFCASSALEGGSYNEQFFGPGTRLTVL.

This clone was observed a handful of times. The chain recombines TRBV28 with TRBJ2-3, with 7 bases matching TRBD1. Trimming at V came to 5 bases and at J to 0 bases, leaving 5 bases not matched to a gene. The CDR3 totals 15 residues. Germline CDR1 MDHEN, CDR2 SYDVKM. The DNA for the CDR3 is TGTGCCAGCAGTGTCCAGGGACAGAGCACAGATACGCAGTATTTT. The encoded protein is CASSVQGQSTDTQYF.

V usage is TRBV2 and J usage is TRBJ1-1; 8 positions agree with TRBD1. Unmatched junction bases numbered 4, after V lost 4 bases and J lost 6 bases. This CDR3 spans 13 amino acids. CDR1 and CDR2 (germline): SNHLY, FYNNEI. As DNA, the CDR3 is TGTGCCAGCAGTGGGACAGGGACGGCTGAAGCTTTCTTT. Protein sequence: CASSGTGTAEAFF.

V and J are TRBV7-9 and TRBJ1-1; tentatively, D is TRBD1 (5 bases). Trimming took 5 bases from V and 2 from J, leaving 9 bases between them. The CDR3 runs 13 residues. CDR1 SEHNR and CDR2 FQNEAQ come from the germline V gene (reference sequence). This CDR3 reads CASSPGKNTEAFF. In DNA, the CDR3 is TGTGCCAGCAGCCCAGGGAAAAACACTGAAGCTTTCTTT.

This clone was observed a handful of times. The CDR3 loop is CASSSGTRNTIYF. The CDR3 bases are TGTGCCAGCAGCTCCGGTACTCGAAACACCATATATTTT. The chain employs TRBV13 and TRBJ1-3, with D unclear. The CDR3 is made up of 13 amino acids. CDR1 is PRHDT, CDR2 FYEKMQ, per germline (reference sequence). Trimming pared 4 bases from V and 5 bases from J, leaving 9 bases between.

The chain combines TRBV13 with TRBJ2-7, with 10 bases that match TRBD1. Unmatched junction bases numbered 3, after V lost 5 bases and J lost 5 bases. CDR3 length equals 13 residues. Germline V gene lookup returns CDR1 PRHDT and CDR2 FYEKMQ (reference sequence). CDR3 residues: CASSEGQGNEQYF. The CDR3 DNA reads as TGTGCCAGCAGCGAGGGACAGGGGAACGAGCAGTACTTC.

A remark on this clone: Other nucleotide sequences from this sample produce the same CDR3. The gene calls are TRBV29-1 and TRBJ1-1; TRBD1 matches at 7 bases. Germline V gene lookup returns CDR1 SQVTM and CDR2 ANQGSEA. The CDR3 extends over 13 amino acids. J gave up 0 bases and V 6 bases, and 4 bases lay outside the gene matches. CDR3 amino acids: CSVPGQLNTEAFF. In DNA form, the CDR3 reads TGCAGCGTCCCGGGACAGTTGAACACTGAAGCTTTCTTT. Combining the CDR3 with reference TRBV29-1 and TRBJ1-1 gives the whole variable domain SAVISQKPSRDICQRGTSLTIQCQVDSQVTMMFWYRQQPGQSLTLIATANQGSEATYESGFVIDKFPISRPNLTFSTLTVSNMSPEDSSIYLCSVPGQLNTEAFFGQGTRLTVV.

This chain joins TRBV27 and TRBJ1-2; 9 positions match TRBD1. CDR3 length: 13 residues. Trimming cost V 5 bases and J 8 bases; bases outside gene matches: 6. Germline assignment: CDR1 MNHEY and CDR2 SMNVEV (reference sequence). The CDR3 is CASSPGQGTGYTF. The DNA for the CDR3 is TGTGCCAGCAGTCCCGGACAGGGGACGGGCTACACCTTC.

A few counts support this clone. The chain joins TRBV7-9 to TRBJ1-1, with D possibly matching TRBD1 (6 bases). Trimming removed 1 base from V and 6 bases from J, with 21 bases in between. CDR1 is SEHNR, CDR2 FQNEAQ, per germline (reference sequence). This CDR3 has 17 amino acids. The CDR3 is CASSLVRRQFGGAEAFF. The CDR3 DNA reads TGTGCCAGCAGCTTAGTCCGGCGCCAGTTCGGGGGCGCTGAAGCTTTCTTT.

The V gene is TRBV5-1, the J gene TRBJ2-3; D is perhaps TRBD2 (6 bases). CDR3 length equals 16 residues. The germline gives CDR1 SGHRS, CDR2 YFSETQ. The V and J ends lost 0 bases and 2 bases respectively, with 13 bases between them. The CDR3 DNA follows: TGCGCCAGCAGCTTGGGTCGGGGGTCCGCCACAGATACGCAGTATTTT. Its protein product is CASSLGRGSATDTQYF.

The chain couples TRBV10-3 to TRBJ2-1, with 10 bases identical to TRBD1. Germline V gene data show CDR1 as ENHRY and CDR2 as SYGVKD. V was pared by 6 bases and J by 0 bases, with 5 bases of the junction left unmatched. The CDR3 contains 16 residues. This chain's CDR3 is CAIRETGGGSYNEQFF. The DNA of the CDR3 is TGTGCCATCAGAGAGACAGGGGGCGGCTCCTACAATGAGCAGTTCTTC.

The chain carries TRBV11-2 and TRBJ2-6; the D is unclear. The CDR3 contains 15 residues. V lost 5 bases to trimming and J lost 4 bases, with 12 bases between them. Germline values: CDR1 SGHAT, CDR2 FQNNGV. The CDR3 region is CASSPDSWGANVLTF. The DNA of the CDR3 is TGTGCCAGCAGCCCTGATTCTTGGGGGGCCAACGTCCTGACTTTC. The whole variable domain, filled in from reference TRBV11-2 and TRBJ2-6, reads EAGVAQSPRYKIIEKRQSVAFWCNPISGHATLYWYQQILGQGPKLLIQFQNNGVVDDSQLPKDRFSAERLKGVDSTLKIQPAKLEDSAVYLCASSPDSWGANVLTFGAGSRLTVL.

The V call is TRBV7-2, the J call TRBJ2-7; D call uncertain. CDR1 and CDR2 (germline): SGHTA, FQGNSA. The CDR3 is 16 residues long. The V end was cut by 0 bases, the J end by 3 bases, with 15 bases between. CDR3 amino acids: CASSLAGSTVVYEQYF. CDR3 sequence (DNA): TGTGCCAGCAGCTTAGCCGGGTCAACGGTAGTCTACGAGCAGTACTTC. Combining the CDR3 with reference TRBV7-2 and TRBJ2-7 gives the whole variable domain GAGVSQSPSNKVTEKGKDVELRCDPISGHTALYWYRQSLGQGLEFLIYFQGNSAPDKSGLPSDRFSAERTGGSVSTLTIQRTQQEDSAVYLCASSLAGSTVVYEQYFGPGTRLTVT.

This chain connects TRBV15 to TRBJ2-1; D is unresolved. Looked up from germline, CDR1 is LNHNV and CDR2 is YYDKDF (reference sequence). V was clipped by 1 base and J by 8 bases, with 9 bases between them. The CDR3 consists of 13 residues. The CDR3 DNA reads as TGTGCCACCAGCAGAGTAGGTGGCGATGAGCAGTTCTTC. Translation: CATSRVGGDEQFF.

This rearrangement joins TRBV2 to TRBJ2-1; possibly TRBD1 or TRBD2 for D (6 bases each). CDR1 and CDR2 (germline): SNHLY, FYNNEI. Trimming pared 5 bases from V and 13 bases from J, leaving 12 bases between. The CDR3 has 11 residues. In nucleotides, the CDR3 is TGTGCCAGCAGTCCCGGGGGCAGACAGTTCTTC. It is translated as CASSPGGRQFF. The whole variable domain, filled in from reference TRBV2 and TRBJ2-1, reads EPEVTQTPSHQVTQMGQEVILRCVPISNHLYFYWYRQILGQKVEFLVSFYNNEISEKSEIFDDQFSVERPDGSNFTLKIRSTKLEDSAMYFCASSPGGRQFFGPGTRLTVL.

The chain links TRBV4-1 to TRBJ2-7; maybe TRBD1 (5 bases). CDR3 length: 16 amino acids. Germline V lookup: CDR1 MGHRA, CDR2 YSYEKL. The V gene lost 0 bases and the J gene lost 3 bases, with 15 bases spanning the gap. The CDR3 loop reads CASSQEGAALYYEQYF. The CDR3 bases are TGCGCCAGCAGCCAAGAAGGGGCGGCTTTATACTACGAGCAGTACTTC.

The CDR3 loop is CASSLAWGRVTEAFF. CDR3 DNA sequence: TGTGCCAGCAGCTTAGCGTGGGGGCGGGTCACTGAAGCTTTCTTT. The genes are TRBV7-6 and TRBJ1-1, with D perhaps matching TRBD1 (6 bases). V was cut by 0 bases and J by 4 bases, with 12 bases left in between. CDR3 size: 15 residues. The germline V gene has CDR1 SGHVS and CDR2 FNYEAQ.

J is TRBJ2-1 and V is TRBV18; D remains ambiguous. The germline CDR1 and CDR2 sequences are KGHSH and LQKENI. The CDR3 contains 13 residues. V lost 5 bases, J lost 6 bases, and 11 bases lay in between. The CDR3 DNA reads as TGTGCCAGCTCAACGGCCTTTAGCAATGAGCAGTTCTTC. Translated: CASSTAFSNEQFF. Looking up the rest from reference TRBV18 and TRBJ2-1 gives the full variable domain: NAGVMQNPRHLVRRRGQEARLRCSPMKGHSHVYWYRQLPEEGLKFMVYLQKENIIDESGMPKERFSAEFPKEGPSILRIQQVVRGDSAAYFCASSTAFSNEQFFGPGTRLTVL.

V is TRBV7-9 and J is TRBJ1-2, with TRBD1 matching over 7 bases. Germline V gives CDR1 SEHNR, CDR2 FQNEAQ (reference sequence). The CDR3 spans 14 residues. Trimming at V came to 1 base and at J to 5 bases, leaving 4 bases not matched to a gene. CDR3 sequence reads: CASSLGGQRYGYTF. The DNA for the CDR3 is TGTGCCAGCAGCTTAGGGGGACAGAGGTATGGCTACACCTTC.

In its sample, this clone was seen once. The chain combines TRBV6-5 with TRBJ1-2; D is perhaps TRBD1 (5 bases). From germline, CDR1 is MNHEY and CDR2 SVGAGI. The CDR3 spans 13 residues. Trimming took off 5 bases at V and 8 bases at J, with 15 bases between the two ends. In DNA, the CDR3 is TGTGCCAGCAGTCCCACCCAGACAGCAGGCTACACCTTC. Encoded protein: CASSPTQTAGYTF.

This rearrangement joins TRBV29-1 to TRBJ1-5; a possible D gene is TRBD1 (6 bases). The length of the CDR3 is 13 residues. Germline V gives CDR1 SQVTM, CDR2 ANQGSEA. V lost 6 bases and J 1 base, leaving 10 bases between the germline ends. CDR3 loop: CSVDTGSNQPQHF. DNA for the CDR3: TGCAGCGTGGACACAGGGAGCAATCAGCCCCAGCATTTT.